This T cell receptor (beta chain) originates from a study of regulatory T cells in long-lasting Graves disease. Arm-PCR of CDR3 regions and iRepertoire HTBI primers were used to build TCR beta libraries. A single record per CDR3 protein comes from TCRdb applying MiXCR to the multiplex PCR reads. Found here are 450,000 to 600,000 distinct CDR3 sequences, around 16% of them singletons; the top ten hold 12%. In this sample, this clonotype turned up many times. Time point: newly diagnosed GD, antithyroid drugs for less than 3 months. From PBMCs, RNA was extracted and then used to make the TCR library. V lost 7 bases and J lost 3; bases outside the gene matches: 4. Looked up from germline, CDR1 is SQVTM and CDR2 is ANQGSEA. The length of the CDR3 is 12 residues. This sample was shared with a second study, whose subject was T cells in Graves' hyperthyroidism and ophthalmopathy. That work contributes: Hyperthyroidism, newly diagnosed and lasting under 2 months, affected patients aged 18 to 65. First-round RT-PCR targeting the TCR CDR3 was performed with the HTBI primer set.

The receptor was derived from a middle-aged man with Graves disease. The J gene is TRBJ2-7, the V gene TRBV29-1, with 9 bases matching TRBD1. This specimen consisted of peripheral blood mononuclear cells (PBMCs), obtained at new diagnosis, from a patient treated with antithyroid drugs. The CDR3 is CSGGTGRYEQYF. In DNA form, the CDR3 reads TGCAGCGGAGGGACAGGGCGCTACGAGCAGTACTTC.